A single sample is the source of the 24 T cell receptor beta chains below, sequenced in a study of CD8 T cell repertoires and HIV-1 epitope variants. The method was immunoSEQ multiplex PCR; TCRdb's version includes in-frame clones alone and lacks a portion of them. The table has 4,000 to 6,000 clones, roughly two thirds seen once. These receptors' antigens are unknown. The sample was cultured CD8+ T cells derived from PBMCs. All receptors derive from a male donor with HIV.

This clone was seen just once. The chain is built from TRBV6-4 and TRBJ2-1, with 12 bases matching TRBD2. The CDR3 is 17 residues long. The V segment lost 0 bases and the J segment 8 bases; nucleotides outside the gene matches: 8. In germline, CDR1 is MRHNA, CDR2 SNTAGT. The CDR3 DNA is TGTGCCAGCAGTGACTCGATTGCTAGCGGGAGGGTGGATGAGCAGTTCTTC. Translated: CASSDSIASGRVDEQFF.

The chain links TRBV9 to TRBJ2-1, with 8 nucleotides matching TRBD2. Per the germline V gene, CDR1 is SGDLS and CDR2 is YYNGEE. The CDR3 has 13 residues. Trimming cost V 0 bases and J 13 bases; bases outside gene matches: 6. CDR3 DNA sequence: TGTGCCAGCAGCGTAGGGAGCGGGGGCCACCAGTTCTTC. Translating gives CASSVGSGGHQFF.

The chain links TRBV5-6 to TRBJ2-7; D remains ambiguous. The CDR3 is 13 residues long. V dropped 0 bases and J dropped 0 bases, with 4 bases sitting between them. Germline CDR1 SGHDT, CDR2 YYEEEE. CDR3 sequence: CASSLGSSYEQYF. Written as DNA, the CDR3 is TGTGCCAGCAGCTTGGGCAGCTCCTACGAGCAGTACTTC.

Note on this clone: Since a far larger clone is one base different, this is likely a read error. The chain has TRBV7-9 and TRBJ1-2, with D unclear. The germline V gene has CDR1 SEHNR and CDR2 FQNEAQ (reference sequence). The germline V and J ends were trimmed by 5 bases and 3 bases, with 19 bases remaining between them. This CDR3 is 16 amino acids long. CDR3 sequence (DNA): TGTGCCAGCAGCCAAGATCCCCCAGACTTGGACTATGGCTACACCTTC. Amino acids: CASSQDPPDLDYGYTF.

The chain employs TRBV27 and TRBJ2-1, with D uncertain. The length of the CDR3 is 12 residues. Germline V CDR1 and CDR2: MNHEY, SMNVEV (reference sequence). V was cut by 0 bases and J by 7 bases, with 4 bases left in between. Written as DNA, the CDR3 is TGTGCCAGCAGTTTATCTGGGAATGAGCAGTTCTTC. Encoded protein: CASSLSGNEQFF.

The chain recombines TRBV6-5 with TRBJ1-1; no definite D call. The CDR3 contains 13 residues. Trimming removed 4 bases at V and 0 bases at J, with 6 bases between. In germline, CDR1 is MNHEY, CDR2 SVGAGI. CDR3 sequence: CASSWEMNTEAFF. The CDR3 region has the DNA TGTGCCAGCAGTTGGGAGATGAACACTGAAGCTTTCTTT.

The V and J genes are TRBV5-6 and TRBJ2-5, with D unclear. The CDR3 consists of 14 residues. The germline gives CDR1 SGHDT, CDR2 YYEEEE. Trimming took off 1 base at V and 1 base at J, with 8 bases between the two ends. CDR3 residues: CASSLKAPQETQYF. CDR3 DNA: TGTGCCAGCAGCTTGAAAGCCCCCCAAGAGACCCAGTACTTC.

The J gene is TRBJ1-1, the V gene TRBV15, with no clear D. The V and J ends lost 5 bases and 0 bases respectively, with 10 bases between them. The CDR3 runs to 14 residues. CDR1 and CDR2 (germline): LNHNV, YYDKDF (reference sequence). The chain's CDR3 is CATSAGSLNTEAFF. The CDR3 nucleotides are TGTGCCACCAGCGCGGGGTCCTTGAACACTGAAGCTTTCTTT.

By share of the sample, this clone is medium-sized. The J gene is TRBJ1-5, the V gene TRBV6-5; 8 nucleotides line up with TRBD1. CDR3 length: 14 residues. Germline CDR1 reads MNHEY; CDR2 reads SVGAGI. The trim removed 10 bases at V and 2 bases at J, leaving 7 bases unmatched. CDR3 residues: CATSGGVRNQPQHF. CDR3 sequence (DNA): TGTGCCACATCAGGGGGCGTTCGCAATCAGCCCCAGCATTTT.

CDR3 amino acids: CASSIGTRGEIEQFF. For the CDR3, the DNA is TGTGCCAGTAGTATTGGGACTAGGGGGGAAATCGAGCAGTTCTTC. The chain is built from TRBV19 and TRBJ2-1, with 8 bases fitting TRBD2. The germline gives CDR1 LNHDA, CDR2 SQIVND (reference sequence). This CDR3 comprises 15 residues. V trimming: 3 bases; J trimming: 10 bases; junction bases outside the gene matches: 11.

This rearrangement joins TRBV9 to TRBJ2-3; no reliable D call. The V and J ends lost 2 bases and 1 base respectively, with 2 bases between them. The CDR3 has 12 residues. Germline CDR1 reads SGDLS; CDR2 reads YYNGEE. DNA of the CDR3: TGTGCCAGCAGCGTGGGCACAGATACGCAGTATTTT. This encodes CASSVGTDTQYF.

The chain has TRBV5-1 and TRBJ2-5; 7 nucleotides line up with TRBD1. With the DNA end fitting TRBJ2-7 better, the J assignment may be wrong. CDR3 length equals 17 residues. CDR1 and CDR2 from the germline V gene are SGHRS and YFSETQ. The CDR3 region is CANPGAGGSTDSYEQYF. As DNA, the CDR3 is TGCGCCAATCCTGGGGCAGGGGGATCTACTGATTCCTACGAGCAGTACTTC.

This clone was counted once. The rearrangement uses TRBV28 and TRBJ2-1; a weak D match, TRBD2 (5 bases). Germline lookup yields CDR1 MDHEN and CDR2 SYDVKM. CDR3 length: 16 residues. With 3 bases removed from V and 0 bases from J, the gap between germline ends came to 12 bases. The CDR3: CASSFIRRSSYNEQFF. The CDR3, as DNA: TGTGCCAGCAGTTTTATTAGGAGGAGCTCCTACAATGAGCAGTTCTTC.

The CDR3 region has the DNA TGTGCCAGCAGCCCGCTAGCGGGGGCGGGGACCGGGGAGCTGTTTTTT. Its translation is CASSPLAGAGTGELFF. The chain carries TRBV28 and TRBJ2-2, with 10 bases lining up with TRBD2. In germline, CDR1 is MDHEN, CDR2 SYDVKM. The V segment lost 6 bases and the J segment 5 bases; nucleotides outside the gene matches: 9. The CDR3 sequence is 16 residues long.

This sequence joins TRBV7-9 and TRBJ2-1; D gene unclear. From germline, CDR1 is SEHNR and CDR2 FQNEAQ (reference sequence). This CDR3 is built from 13 residues. The V end was cut by 1 base, the J end by 10 bases, with 11 bases between. DNA of the CDR3: TGTGCCAGCAGCTTAGATGCAGGAAACGAGCAGTTCTTC. Encoded protein: CASSLDAGNEQFF.

The chain couples TRBV11-2 to TRBJ1-1; possible D gene TRBD1, 5 bases. Germline assignment: CDR1 SGHAT and CDR2 FQNNGV. The CDR3 is 12 amino acids. V was cut by 8 bases and J by 1 base, with 8 bases left in between. CDR3 in DNA: TGTGCCAGCGAGGGGCCGAACACTGAAGCTTTCTTT. Translation: CASEGPNTEAFF.

The chain couples TRBV5-6 to TRBJ1-2; D unclear. This CDR3 has 12 amino acids. Germline V CDR1 and CDR2: SGHDT, YYEEEE. V lost 4 bases and J lost 5, with 9 bases in between. The CDR3 bases are TGTGCCAGCAGCCTCGGCAGATATGGCTACACCTTC. It yields the protein CASSLGRYGYTF.

The chain uses TRBV5-4 and TRBJ2-5, with D perhaps assigned TRBD1 or TRBD2 (5 bases each). This CDR3 has 14 amino acids. Between the trimmed V and J ends, which lost 0 bases and 1 base, there was a span of 7 bases. Germline values: CDR1 SGHNT, CDR2 YYREEE (reference sequence). The CDR3 sequence: CASSLGGIQETQYF. The CDR3 DNA reads as TGTGCCAGCAGCTTGGGGGGGATCCAAGAGACCCAGTACTTC.

This clone was seen a handful of times. The chain has TRBV7-6 and TRBJ2-7; D unclear. The length of the CDR3 is 15 residues. The germline CDR1 and CDR2 sequences are SGHVS and FNYEAQ. V was shortened by 5 bases and J by 2 bases, with 16 bases between the two germline ends. The CDR3 spells CASSPGLRDTYEQYF. The CDR3 DNA reads as TGTGCCAGCAGCCCCGGGCTTAGGGATACCTACGAGCAGTACTTC.

This clone has just one count. V gene TRBV5-1 combines with J gene TRBJ2-3, with TRBD2 identical over 15 bases. The V gene end was trimmed by 3 bases and the J gene end by 6 bases; junction bases not matched to a gene: 14. The CDR3 has 19 residues. Germline lookup yields CDR1 SGHRS and CDR2 YFSETQ. CDR3 in amino acids: CASSSNPGTSGRSADTQYF. Here the CDR3 DNA reads TGCGCCAGCAGCTCAAATCCCGGGACTAGCGGGAGGTCCGCGGATACGCAGTATTTT. The complete variable domain, with remaining parts taken from reference TRBV5-1 and TRBJ2-3, reads KAGVTQTPRYLIKTRGQQVTLSCSPISGHRSVSWYQQTPGQGLQFLFEYFSETQRNKGNFPGRFSGRQFSNSRSEMNVSTLELGDSALYLCASSSNPGTSGRSADTQYFGPGTRLTVL.

J is TRBJ2-1 and V is TRBV27, with 8 positions matching TRBD2. This CDR3 has 15 residues. Trimming at V came to 2 bases and at J to 1 base, leaving 1 base not matched to a gene. Germline V gene sequence: CDR1 MNHEY, CDR2 SMNVEV (reference sequence). CDR3 nucleotide sequence: TGTGCCAGCAGTTTAGCGGGAGGATCCTACAATGAGCAGTTCTTC. It specifies CASSLAGGSYNEQFF.

J is TRBJ2-6 and V is TRBV19; no clear D gene. Trimming removed 5 bases at V and 5 bases at J, with 22 bases between. The CDR3 runs 18 residues. Per the germline V gene, CDR1 is LNHDA and CDR2 is SQIVND (reference sequence). The CDR3 DNA reads TGTGCCAGTAGTTGCTCTAAGACATCACAAAGTCGGGCCAACGTCCTGACTTTC. The encoded protein is CASSCSKTSQSRANVLTF.

The chain carries TRBV4-3 and TRBJ2-2; D is possibly TRBD1 (6 bases). Germline V gene data show CDR1 as LGHNA and CDR2 as YSLEER. Trimming removed 0 bases from V and 6 bases from J, with 8 bases in between. The CDR3 length is 14 residues. Written as DNA, the CDR3 is TGCGCCAGCAGCCAAGATGAGGGGGCCGGGGAGCTGTTTTTT. Its protein product is CASSQDEGAGELFF.

Only a few counts were recorded for this clone. V is TRBV2 and J is TRBJ2-7, with 9 nucleotides matching TRBD1. The CDR3 runs to 15 residues. Unmatched junction bases numbered 8, after V lost 3 bases and J lost 5 bases. Germline V gives CDR1 SNHLY, CDR2 FYNNEI. Here the CDR3 DNA reads TGTGCCAGCAGTGAGGCGTTCGGGACAGGGAACGAGCAGTACTTC. This gives the protein CASSEAFGTGNEQYF.